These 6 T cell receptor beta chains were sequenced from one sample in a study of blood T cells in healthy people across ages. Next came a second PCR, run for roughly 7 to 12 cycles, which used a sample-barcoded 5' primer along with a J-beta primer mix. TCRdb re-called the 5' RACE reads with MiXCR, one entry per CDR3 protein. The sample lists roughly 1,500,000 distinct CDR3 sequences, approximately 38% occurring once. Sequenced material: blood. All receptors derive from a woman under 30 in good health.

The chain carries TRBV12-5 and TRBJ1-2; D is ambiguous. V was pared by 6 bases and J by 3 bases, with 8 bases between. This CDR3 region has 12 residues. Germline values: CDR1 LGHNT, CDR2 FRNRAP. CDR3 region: CASGIDYYGYTF. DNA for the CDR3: TGTGCTAGTGGGATTGACTACTATGGCTACACCTTC. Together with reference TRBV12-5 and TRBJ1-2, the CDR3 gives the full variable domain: DARVTQTPRHKVTEMGQEVTMRCQPILGHNTVFWYRQTMMQGLELLAYFRNRAPLDDSGMPKDRFSAEMPDATLATLKIQPSEPRDSAVYFCASGIDYYGYTFGSGTRLTVV.

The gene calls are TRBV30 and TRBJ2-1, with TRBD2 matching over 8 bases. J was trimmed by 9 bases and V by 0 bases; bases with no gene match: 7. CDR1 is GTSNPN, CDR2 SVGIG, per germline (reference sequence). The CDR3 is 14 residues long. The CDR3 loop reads CAWSVSGGRFEQFF. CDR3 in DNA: TGTGCCTGGAGTGTCAGCGGGGGACGTTTTGAGCAGTTCTTC. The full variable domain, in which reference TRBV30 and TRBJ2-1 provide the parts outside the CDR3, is SQTIHQWPATLVQPVGSPLSLECTVEGTSNPNLYWYRQAAGRGLQLLFYSVGIGQISSEVPQNLSASRPQDRQFILSSKKLLLSDSGFYLCAWSVSGGRFEQFFGPGTRLTVL.

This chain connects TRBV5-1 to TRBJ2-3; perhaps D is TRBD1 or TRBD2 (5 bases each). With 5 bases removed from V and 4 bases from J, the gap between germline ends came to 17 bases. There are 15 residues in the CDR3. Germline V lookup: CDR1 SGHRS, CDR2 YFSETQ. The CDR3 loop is CASRTRGPRPDTQYF. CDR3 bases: TGCGCCAGCAGAACGAGGGGCCCTCGGCCAGATACGCAGTATTTT.

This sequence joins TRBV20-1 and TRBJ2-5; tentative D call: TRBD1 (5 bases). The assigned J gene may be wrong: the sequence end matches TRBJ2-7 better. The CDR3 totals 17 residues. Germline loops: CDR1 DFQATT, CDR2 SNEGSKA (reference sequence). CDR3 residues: CSARVFITGQGSYEQYF. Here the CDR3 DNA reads TGCAGTGCTAGAGTGTTCATTACCGGGCAGGGCTCCTACGAGCAGTACTTC.

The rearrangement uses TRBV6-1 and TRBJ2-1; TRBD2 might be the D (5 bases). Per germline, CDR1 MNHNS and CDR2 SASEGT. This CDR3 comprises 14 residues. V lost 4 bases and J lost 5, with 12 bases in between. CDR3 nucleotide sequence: TGTGCCAGCAGTGTACGAGGACTCAACAATGAGCAGTTCTTC. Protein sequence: CASSVRGLNNEQFF.

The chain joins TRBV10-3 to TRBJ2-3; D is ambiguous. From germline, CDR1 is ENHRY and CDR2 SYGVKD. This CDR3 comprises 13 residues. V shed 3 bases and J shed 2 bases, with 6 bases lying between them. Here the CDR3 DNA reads TGTGCCATCAGTGACGGCTACACAGATACGCAGTATTTT. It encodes CAISDGYTDTQYF.